The TCR beta chain under discussion was sequenced for a study of cytomegalovirus exposure and HLA in healthy donors. Study-level findings and limits: DRB1 had the most TCR associations and HLA-C the fewest, a later analysis found, with rates varying by HLA locus. The majority of TCR sequences were rare, yet some public TCRs appeared in many donors. According to a later analysis, donors in an Asian-associated ancestry cluster reportedly had fewer N-insertions than the roughly 670-donor mean.

As for this clone: Its antigen is as yet unknown.

V was pared by 6 bases and J by 7 bases, with 13 bases of the junction left unmatched. The CDR3 runs to 17 residues. Germline values: CDR1 SGHTA, CDR2 FQGNSA. PCR involved 60 Vbeta and 13 Jbeta primers. Assay: immunoSEQ multiplex PCR; the TCRdb copy retains only in-frame clones and omits some. The sample holds about 76,000 clones, around 80% seen once. The study sampled nominally healthy donors, though unrecorded immune exposures were likely. The sample consisted of PBMCs. The J gene is TRBJ2-1, the V gene TRBV7-2; TRBD2 matches at 12 bases. The sequence derives from a male donor in good health and CMV-seropositive. For the CDR3, the DNA is TGTGCCAGCAGTCGTGGCGTAACTAGCGGGGGGTGGAATGAGCAGTTCTTC. Translation: CASSRGVTSGGWNEQFF.